Here is one TCR beta chain with its context. V was shortened by 0 bases and J by 7 bases, with 14 bases between the two germline ends. The CDR3 consists of 16 residues. Germline CDR1 SGHTS, CDR2 YDEGEE. This sample is drawn from a study of blood T cell repertoires in COVID-19. About the research overall: The analysed material was cDNA or gDNA that came from T cells, B-cell-depleted T cells, or PBMCs.

Per the authors' pipeline: Nucleated cell counts were estimated from reference gene primer amplification. Profiling relied on immunoSEQ multiplex PCR, and the TCRdb table lists in-frame clones only, not all of them. V, J and clone size are taken as reported in that table, and D and trimming were inferred from the DNA itself. This sample carries about 180,000 clones, around three quarters of them seen once, and the ten largest clones take 6.5%. The clonotype comes from a man in his 70s with active or convalescent COVID-19. The sequencing sample was made of peripheral blood. The rearrangement joins TRBV5-8 to TRBJ1-6; D might be TRBD1 (5 bases). CDR3 in amino acids: CASSLEGLHKNSPLHF. The CDR3 DNA reads TGTGCCAGCAGCTTGGAGGGACTTCATAAGAATTCACCCCTCCACTTT.